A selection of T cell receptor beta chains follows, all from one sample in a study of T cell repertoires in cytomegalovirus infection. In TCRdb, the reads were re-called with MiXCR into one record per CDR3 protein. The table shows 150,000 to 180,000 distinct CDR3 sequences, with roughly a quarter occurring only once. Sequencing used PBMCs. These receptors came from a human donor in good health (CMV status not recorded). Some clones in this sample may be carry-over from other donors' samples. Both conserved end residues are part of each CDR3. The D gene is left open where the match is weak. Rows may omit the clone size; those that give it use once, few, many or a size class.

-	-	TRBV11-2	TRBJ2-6	CASRSLGGRRGANVLTF	TGTGCCAGCAGATCCCTAGGGGGGCGACGGGGGGCCAACGTCCTGACTTTC
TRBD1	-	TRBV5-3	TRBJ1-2	CASSLQDRGQRGYTF	TGTGCCAGCAGCTTGCAGGACAGGGGACAAAGAGGCTACACCTTC
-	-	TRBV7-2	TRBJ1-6	CASSAAGTYNSPLHF	TGTGCCAGCAGCGCCGCAGGGACTTATAATTCACCCCTCCACTTT
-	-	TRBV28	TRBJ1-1	CASSFRRNTEAFF	TGTGCCAGCAGTTTCCGACGGAACACTGAAGCTTTCTTT
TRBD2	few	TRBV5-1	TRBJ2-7	CASSEDAGGEQYF	TGCGCCAGCAGTGAGGATGCGGGGGGCGAGCAGTACTTC
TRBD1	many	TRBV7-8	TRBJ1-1	CASRRRQGNRTEAFF	TGTGCCAGCAGGAGGAGACAGGGGAATAGGACTGAAGCTTTCTTT
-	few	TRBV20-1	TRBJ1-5	CSATLTGDSNQPQHF	TGCAGTGCTACCCTGACAGGAGATAGCAATCAGCCCCAGCATTTT
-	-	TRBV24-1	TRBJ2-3	CATSDPTGLAADTQYF	TGTGCCACCAGTGATCCTACGGGGCTGGCTGCAGATACGCAGTATTTT
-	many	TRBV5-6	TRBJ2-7	CASSSYSTGFHEQYF	TGTGCCAGCAGCTCGTACTCCACAGGGTTCCACGAGCAGTACTTC
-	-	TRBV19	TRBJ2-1	CASSIRTAAGAPRDEQFF	TGTGCCAGTAGTATACGAACGGCGGCGGGGGCCCCTCGGGATGAGCAGTTCTTC
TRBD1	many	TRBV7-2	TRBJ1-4	CASSLARTGAEKLFF	TGTGCCAGCAGCTTAGCAAGAACAGGGGCGGAAAAACTGTTTTTT
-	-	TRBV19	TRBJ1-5	CASSPFGASNQPQHF	TGTGCCAGTAGTCCCTTTGGGGCTAGCAATCAGCCCCAGCATTTT
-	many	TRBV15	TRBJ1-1	CATSSARGEGAFF	TGTGCCACCAGCAGCGCAAGGGGTGAGGGAGCTTTCTTT
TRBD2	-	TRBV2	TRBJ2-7	CASSVSSGGYEQYF	TGTGCCAGCAGTGTGTCTAGCGGGGGCTACGAGCAGTACTTC
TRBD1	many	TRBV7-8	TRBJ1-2	CASSRDRVDGYTF	TGTGCCAGCAGCCGTGACAGGGTGGATGGCTACACCTTC
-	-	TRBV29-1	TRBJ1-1	CSVEENQNTEAFF	TGCAGCGTTGAAGAAAATCAGAACACTGAAGCTTTCTTT
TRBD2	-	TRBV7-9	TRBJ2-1	CASSLEGISGPLNEQFF	TGTGCCAGCAGCTTAGAAGGGATTAGCGGGCCCCTCAATGAGCAGTTCTTC
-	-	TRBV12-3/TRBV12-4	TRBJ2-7	CASGGGLYEQYF	TGTGCCAGCGGTGGAGGTCTCTACGAGCAGTACTTC
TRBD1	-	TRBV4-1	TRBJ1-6	CASSQETGQVNSPLHF	TGCGCCAGCAGCCAAGAAACGGGACAGGTTAATTCACCCCTCCACTTT
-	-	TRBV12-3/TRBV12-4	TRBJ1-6	CASSGPGLNSPLHF	TGTGCCAGCAGCGGTCCAGGCCTTAATTCACCCCTCCACTTT
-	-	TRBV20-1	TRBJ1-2	CSAREGGYGYTF	TGCAGTGCTAGAGAAGGGGGTTATGGCTACACCTTC
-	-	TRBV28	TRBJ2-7	CASRSGARPYEQYF	TGTGCCAGCAGATCGGGGGCTCGGCCCTACGAGCAGTACTTC
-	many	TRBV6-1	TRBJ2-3	CASDYTGSTDTQYF	TGTGCCAGCGATTACACGGGAAGCACAGATACGCAGTATTTT
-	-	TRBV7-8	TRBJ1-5	CASSSSSSNQPQHF	TGTGCCAGCAGCTCTTCGTCTAGCAATCAGCCCCAGCATTTT
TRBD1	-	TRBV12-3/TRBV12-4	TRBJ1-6	CASSRGDREDSPLHF	TGTGCCAGCAGTCGGGGGGACAGGGAGGATTCACCCCTCCACTTT
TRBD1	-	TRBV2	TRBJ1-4	CASRKGQDEKLFF	TGTGCCAGCAGAAAGGGACAGGATGAAAAACTGTTTTTT
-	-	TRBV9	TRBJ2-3	CASSPQGPDTQYF	TGTGCCAGCAGCCCTCAGGGCCCAGATACGCAGTATTTT
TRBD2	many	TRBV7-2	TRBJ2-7	CASSRSGRGSFEQYF	TGTGCCAGCAGCCGGAGCGGGAGGGGGAGTTTCGAGCAGTACTTC